This T cell receptor (beta chain) was sequenced during a study of T cells in Graves' hyperthyroidism and ophthalmopathy. The study's findings and limits: Stable hyperthyroidism was separated from ophthalmopathy by a model based on 13 V-J features.

In its sample, this clonotype was seen many times. Its antigen is not identified. One end of the junction fails to match germline, which may point to a read error. The CDR3 is 13 amino acids. Germline values: CDR1 KGHSH, CDR2 LQKENI. RNA transcripts served as the template for amplifying TCR beta CDR3 regions. Researchers ran a first-round RT-PCR on the TCR CDR3 using the HTBI primer set. TCRdb independently ran MiXCR on the multiplex PCR reads; one entry per CDR3 protein. The profile shows 200,000 to 250,000 distinct CDR3 sequences, over 15% of them singletons. V is TRBV18 and J is TRBJ1-2; D call uncertain. This receptor was identified in a young woman with Graves' ophthalmopathy. The sequencing input was blood. The CDR3 is CASSPSKLYSYTF. CDR3 coding DNA: TGTGCCAGCTCACCATCGAAGCTCTATAGCTACACCTTC.